This is a list of T cell receptor beta chains from one sample in a study of blood T cells in healthy people across ages. TCRdb re-analysed the 5' RACE reads in MiXCR, keeping a single row per CDR3 protein. The sample includes 1 million to 1.2 million distinct CDR3 sequences, around two fifths of them seen just once. The sequenced material came from blood. These receptors were collected from a man between 18 and 35 years old in good health. CDR3s include the opening cysteine and the closing phenylalanine or tryptophan.

j_call v_call cdr3_aa
TRBJ1-4 TRBV7-2 CASSLRVNGEKLFF
TRBJ1-5 TRBV4-2 CASSQGLDSLKHF
TRBJ2-5 TRBV5-1 CASSLGVFQETQYF
TRBJ1-1 TRBV28 CASSLGTISQGNTEAFF
TRBJ2-1 TRBV5-4 CASSVPRNNNEQFF
. TRBV20-1 CSARELNNEQYF
TRBJ2-1 TRBV27 CASSPTGVSSYNEQFF
TRBJ2-1 TRBV10-3 CAGRTGETYNEQFF
TRBJ2-3 TRBV7-2 CASSLATRPAASTDTQYF
TRBJ2-5 TRBV12-3/TRBV12-4 CASSSFSTSKETQYF
TRBJ2-7 TRBV5-5 CASSPDGTGYEQYF